The 32 T cell receptor beta chains below were found in one sample sequenced in a study of T cells in Graves' hyperthyroidism and ophthalmopathy. Amplification yielded TCR beta CDR3 regions, with RNA transcripts as the source. Primed by the HTBI set, a first-round RT-PCR was run on the TCR CDR3. TCRdb recomputed calls from the multiplex PCR reads with MiXCR, one row per CDR3 protein. The sample includes 550,000 to 600,000 distinct CDR3 sequences, around 46% of them seen just once. The sample was peripheral blood or thyroid tissue (not recorded which). The receptors come from an adult woman with Graves' disease, either hyperthyroidism or ophthalmopathy (not recorded which).

This sequence joins TRBV7-8 and TRBJ2-7, with D possibly matching TRBD2 (5 bases). TRBJ2-1 matches the DNA end more closely, so the J call is doubtful. Germline V gives CDR1 SGHVS, CDR2 FQNEAQ. The CDR3 runs 12 residues. The CDR3 region has the DNA TGTGCCAGCAGCTTGTCGGAGGACGAGCAGTTCTTC. It encodes CASSLSEDEQFF.

The rearrangement joins TRBV20-1 to TRBJ1-6, with D possibly being TRBD1 (6 bases). Trimming took off 1 base at V and 7 bases at J, with 11 bases between the two ends. This CDR3 has 14 residues. The germline CDR1 and CDR2 sequences are DFQATT and SNEGSKA (reference sequence). DNA of the CDR3: TGCAGTGCTAGAGGGGGGGGCGAGAATTCACCCCTCCACTTT. It specifies CSARGGGENSPLHF.

This clonotype was seen repeatedly, ten times or more. The V gene is TRBV7-9, the J gene TRBJ2-7; 9 bases are a match to TRBD2. The CDR3 contains 15 residues. The germline gives CDR1 SEHNR, CDR2 FQNEAQ (reference sequence). V gave up 1 base and J gave up 3 bases; unmatched junction bases: 4. CDR3 sequence (DNA): TGTGCCAGCAGCTTAGGACTAGCGGCTGTCTACGAGCAGTACTTC. It yields the protein CASSLGLAAVYEQYF.

V gene TRBV4-3 combines with J gene TRBJ2-7; D is perhaps TRBD2 (6 bases). Deletions cut 1 base from V and 3 bases from J, with 22 bases between. The CDR3 loop spans 18 amino acids. Germline lookup yields CDR1 LGHNA and CDR2 YSLEER. The CDR3 region has the DNA TGCGCCAGCAGCCAAGCGCCATTTGGGGACTGGTTTGACTACGAGCAGTACTTC. As protein: CASSQAPFGDWFDYEQYF.

This clonotype turned up a few times. V is TRBV7-2 and J is TRBJ1-5, with TRBD1 matching 7 bases. The CDR3 has 16 residues. Germline V gene data show CDR1 as SGHTA and CDR2 as FQGNSA. V lost 6 bases to trimming and J lost 0 bases; unmatched junction nucleotides: 8. As DNA, the CDR3 is TGTGCCAGCAGACCTAACAGGGGACTTAGCAATCAGCCCCAGCATTTT. It codes for CASRPNRGLSNQPQHF.

This clonotype was seen many times. V gene TRBV3-1 combines with J gene TRBJ2-5, with D unclear. CDR3 length: 14 amino acids. Germline V gives CDR1 LGHDT, CDR2 YNNKEL (reference sequence). Trimming cost V 1 base and J 4 bases, with 10 bases left between them. This CDR3 is CASSQGLYPETQYF. The CDR3 bases are TGTGCCAGCAGCCAAGGGCTCTACCCAGAGACCCAGTACTTC.

This clonotype was seen ten or more times. The rearrangement joins TRBV19 to TRBJ2-2, with a tentative D call TRBD1 (6 bases). Trimming took 4 bases from V and 5 from J, leaving 17 bases between them. This CDR3 is built from 16 residues. Looked up from germline, CDR1 is LNHDA and CDR2 is SQIVND (reference sequence). The chain's CDR3 is CASSTTGGAETGELFF. In DNA form, the CDR3 reads TGTGCCAGTAGTACGACAGGAGGAGCGGAAACCGGGGAGCTGTTTTTT.

In its sample, this clonotype was seen many times. V and J are TRBV29-1 and TRBJ1-1; a possible D gene is TRBD1 (6 bases). Germline CDR1 reads SQVTM; CDR2 reads ANQGSEA. The CDR3 spans 13 residues. The V end was cut by 7 bases, the J end by 4 bases, with 16 bases between. CDR3 bases: TGCAGCGGTCGACAGGCGAGCTTCACTGAAGCTTTCTTT. Its translation is CSGRQASFTEAFF.

The chain's CDR3 is CSVEGAGGALDSGANVLTF. The DNA for the CDR3 is TGCAGCGTTGAAGGGGCCGGGGGCGCACTTGACTCTGGGGCCAACGTCCTGACTTTC. The chain is built from TRBV29-1 and TRBJ2-6; D might be TRBD1 or TRBD2, each matching 6 bases. The CDR3 contains 19 residues. The germline CDR1 and CDR2 sequences are SQVTM and ANQGSEA. V lost 1 base to trimming and J lost 0 bases, with 19 bases between them.

The chain has TRBV7-6 and TRBJ2-2; 11 bases align to TRBD2. J lost 4 bases, V lost 5 bases, and 12 bases had no gene match. The length of the CDR3 is 18 residues. Germline CDR1 is SGHVS and CDR2 is FNYEAQ. CDR3 sequence reads: CASSQGGTSGRGTGELFF. The DNA for the CDR3 is TGTGCCAGCAGCCAAGGGGGGACTAGCGGACGGGGCACCGGGGAGCTGTTTTTT.

This clonotype was recorded many times. The chain recombines TRBV28 with TRBJ1-1; D gene ambiguous. The CDR3 runs to 12 residues. V lost 4 bases and J lost 11, with 14 bases in between. CDR1 MDHEN and CDR2 SYDVKM come from the germline V gene. The DNA of the CDR3 is TGTGCCAGCAGTTACGAGTCGCTTAGGGCTTTCTTT. Amino acid sequence: CASSYESLRAFF.

This clonotype was seen a few times. A much larger clone differs from this one at a single base, so this may be a read error. V is TRBV2 and J is TRBJ2-7; maybe TRBD2 (6 bases). This CDR3 comprises 14 residues. Per germline, CDR1 SNHLY and CDR2 FYNNEI. CDR3 loop: CASTVYGSLYGQYF. Written as DNA, the CDR3 is TGTGCCAGCACCGTTTACGGGAGTTTGTACGGGCAGTACTTC.

The rearrangement uses TRBV9 and TRBJ2-2, with TRBD2 matching 14 bases. CDR1 and CDR2 (germline): SGDLS, YYNGEE. J was trimmed by 4 bases and V by 2 bases; bases with no gene match: 4. The CDR3 has 17 amino acids. This chain's CDR3 is CASSVEGLAGVTGELFF. The CDR3 nucleotides are TGTGCCAGCAGCGTCGAGGGACTAGCGGGAGTCACCGGGGAGCTGTTTTTT.

V and J are TRBV6-1 and TRBJ1-1, with a weak D call TRBD1 (6 bases). V was trimmed by 2 bases and J by 5 bases, leaving 24 bases between them. The CDR3 is 18 amino acids. The germline CDR1 and CDR2 sequences are MNHNS and SASEGT. In nucleotides, the CDR3 is TGTGCCAGCAGTGAATTTTTCGGGGGCGCGGGGGGTGGTACTGAAGCTTTCTTT. It is translated as CASSEFFGGAGGGTEAFF.

The J gene is TRBJ1-1, the V gene TRBV7-9; D is unresolved. Per germline, CDR1 SEHNR and CDR2 FQNEAQ (reference sequence). The V gene lost 7 bases and the J gene lost 6 bases, with 21 bases spanning the gap. The CDR3 runs 15 residues. CDR3 in DNA: TGTGCCAGCACCCCCCCTGCTAGCAGTCGGGCTGAAGCTTTCTTT. Amino acid sequence: CASTPPASSRAEAFF.

This clonotype was observed a few times. The V call is TRBV29-1, the J call TRBJ1-1; 7 nucleotides match TRBD1. J gave up 0 bases and V 7 bases, and 5 bases lay outside the gene matches. Germline loops: CDR1 SQVTM, CDR2 ANQGSEA. This CDR3 contains 13 residues. The CDR3 sequence is CSAKGQLNTEAFF. The DNA of the CDR3 is TGCAGCGCAAAGGGACAGCTGAACACTGAAGCTTTCTTT.

This rearrangement joins TRBV5-4 to TRBJ2-7; D not certain. The CDR3 runs to 14 residues. Trimming removed 7 bases from V and 0 bases from J, with 14 bases in between. Germline V CDR1 and CDR2: SGHNT, YYREEE (reference sequence). CDR3 in amino acids: CASQDPSSSYEQYF. The CDR3 DNA reads TGTGCCAGCCAAGATCCTTCTAGCTCCTACGAGCAGTACTTC.

J is TRBJ2-5 and V is TRBV5-1; no reliable D call. Germline V CDR1 and CDR2: SGHRS, YFSETQ. V gave up 1 base and J gave up 2 bases, with 12 bases separating them. This CDR3 has 15 residues. The CDR3, as DNA: TGCGCCAGCAGCTTGAGCTCCCAGCCTCAAGAGACCCAGTACTTC. Translation gives CASSLSSQPQETQYF.

In its sample, this clonotype was seen once. The chain combines TRBV14 with TRBJ2-1; D is ambiguous. This CDR3 comprises 12 residues. Germline assignment: CDR1 SGHDN and CDR2 FVKESK. The V and J ends lost 1 base and 3 bases respectively, with 1 base between them. DNA of the CDR3: TGTGCCAGCAGCCAAGGCTACAATGAGCAGTTCTTC. This encodes CASSQGYNEQFF.

The chain has TRBV5-1 and TRBJ2-6; D is perhaps TRBD2 (5 bases). V lost 4 bases and J lost 4, with 18 bases in between. CDR1 is SGHRS, CDR2 YFSETQ, per germline. This CDR3 region has 17 residues. DNA for the CDR3: TGCGCCAGCAGCCCGACGAGCGGAAACACCGGGGCCAACGTCCTGACTTTC. This codes for CASSPTSGNTGANVLTF. Full variable domain (missing parts from reference TRBV5-1 and TRBJ2-6): KAGVTQTPRYLIKTRGQQVTLSCSPISGHRSVSWYQQTPGQGLQFLFEYFSETQRNKGNFPGRFSGRQFSNSRSEMNVSTLELGDSALYLCASSPTSGNTGANVLTFGAGSRLTVL.

The V call is TRBV7-3, the J call TRBJ1-2, with 7 positions matching TRBD1. V gave up 5 bases and J gave up 10 bases; unmatched junction bases: 4. There are 11 residues in the CDR3. Germline lookup yields CDR1 SGHTA and CDR2 FQGTGA. The CDR3 region is CASSPGGSYTF. The CDR3 DNA follows: TGTGCCAGCAGCCCAGGGGGATCCTACACCTTC.

This chain links TRBV19 with TRBJ1-5; D might be TRBD2 (5 bases). The J call may be mistaken, given a closer DNA end match to TRBJ2-3. The CDR3 is made up of 13 amino acids. Germline V gene lookup returns CDR1 LNHDA and CDR2 SQIVND (reference sequence). CDR3 sequence reads: CASSILAWDTQYF. CDR3 sequence (DNA): TGTGCCAGTAGTATACTAGCTTGGGATACGCAGTATTTT.

The genes are TRBV2 and TRBJ1-2; tentative D call: TRBD1 (6 bases). The CDR3 length is 12 residues. Germline loops: CDR1 SNHLY, CDR2 FYNNEI. DNA of the CDR3: TGTGCTATCTTACAGGGAAACTATGGCTACACCTTC. This gives the protein CAILQGNYGYTF.

The J gene is TRBJ1-1, the V gene TRBV7-3; D is unresolved. The V end lost 2 bases, the J end lost 6 bases, and 13 bases lay between the germline ends. Germline V CDR1 and CDR2: SGHTA, FQGTGA. The CDR3 sequence is 14 residues long. The CDR3 loop is CASSLLAGSSEAFF. CDR3 nucleotide sequence: TGTGCCAGCAGCTTATTAGCGGGGTCATCTGAAGCTTTCTTT.

This clonotype has ten or more counts. J is TRBJ1-3 and V is TRBV7-9; D not certain. The CDR3 covers 12 residues. Trimming took 4 bases from V and 4 from J, leaving 5 bases between them. Germline V gives CDR1 SEHNR, CDR2 FQNEAQ (reference sequence). CDR3 DNA sequence: TGTGCCAGCAGCTCCCGAGGAAACACCATATATTTT. Translated, it gives CASSSRGNTIYF.

This clonotype was observed at least ten times. V is TRBV11-2 and J is TRBJ2-7; no definite D call. Trimming took off 6 bases at V and 3 bases at J, with 9 bases between the two ends. Looked up from germline, CDR1 is SGHAT and CDR2 is FQNNGV. The CDR3 consists of 12 residues. The CDR3 here is CASRTINYEQYF. CDR3 DNA sequence: TGTGCCAGCAGGACGATCAACTACGAGCAGTACTTC.

This clonotype was counted at least ten times. The J gene is TRBJ2-2, the V gene TRBV2; D tentatively reads TRBD1 or TRBD2 (5 bases each). This CDR3 contains 15 residues. Deletions cut 7 bases from V and 6 bases from J, with 18 bases between. Germline assignment: CDR1 SNHLY and CDR2 FYNNEI. The CDR3 loop is CASMPGLQPAGELFF. CDR3 nucleotide sequence: TGTGCCAGCATGCCGGGGCTCCAGCCCGCCGGGGAGCTGTTTTTT.

The chain couples TRBV25-1 to TRBJ1-2; 7 nucleotides agree with TRBD1. This CDR3 contains 16 residues. Trimming cost V 3 bases and J 4 bases; bases outside gene matches: 11. Germline V CDR1 and CDR2: MGHDK, SYGVNS. CDR3 DNA sequence: TGTGCCAGCAGTGATACAGGGGTCCGGTACGTCTATGGCTACACCTTC. Translating gives CASSDTGVRYVYGYTF.

This rearrangement joins TRBV10-3 to TRBJ1-2; 11 bases are a match to TRBD1. With V trimmed by 4 bases and J by 8 bases, 9 bases remained unmatched. From germline, CDR1 is ENHRY and CDR2 SYGVKD. The CDR3 runs 15 residues. This chain's CDR3 is CAISARTGGAEGYTF. In DNA, the CDR3 is TGTGCCATCAGTGCTAGGACAGGGGGCGCAGAAGGCTACACCTTC.

The chain uses TRBV2 and TRBJ2-3, with D hard to call. The CDR3 is 10 residues long. The germline CDR1 and CDR2 sequences are SNHLY and FYNNEI. The V end lost 7 bases, the J end lost 3 bases, and 2 bases lay between the germline ends. DNA for the CDR3: TGTGCCAGCAAAACAGATACGCAGTATTTT. It yields the protein CASKTDTQYF.

This clonotype was counted ten times or more. The V and J genes are TRBV5-1 and TRBJ2-2; D may be TRBD2 (6 bases). Trimming pared 0 bases from V and 3 bases from J, leaving 12 bases between. The CDR3 consists of 16 residues. The germline V gene has CDR1 SGHRS and CDR2 YFSETQ. CDR3 in amino acids: CASSLGQRVHTGELFF. The CDR3 bases are TGCGCCAGCAGCTTGGGGCAGCGGGTGCACACCGGGGAGCTGTTTTTT.

This clonotype was seen repeatedly, ten times or more. The chain combines TRBV6-6 with TRBJ1-2, with 9 bases that match TRBD1. Germline lookup yields CDR1 MNHNY and CDR2 SVGAGI (reference sequence). After removal of 0 bases from V and 6 bases from J, the junction contained 2 bases not matched to a gene. The CDR3 is 14 residues long. The CDR3 DNA follows: TGTGCCAGCAGTTACTCTTGGACAGGGGATGGCTACACCTTC. It is translated as CASSYSWTGDGYTF.